This TCR beta chain comes out of a study of blood T cell repertoires in COVID-19 (dated by TCRdb to about 2020). The study in broad terms: Samples covering the acute and convalescent phases of COVID-19 were provided by collaborators in the United States, Italy and Spain. The material from the prospective study consisted of cDNA or gDNA derived from T cells, B-cell-depleted T cells, or PBMCs. Deeply sampled blood TCRbeta repertoires from subjects exposed to, actively infected with, or recovered from COVID-19 were included in the dataset. A freely available public database, intended as a resource for researchers studying the immune response to SARS-CoV-2, is where the repertoires were released. The samples were drawn from two sources: the first 160 participants of the ongoing ImmuneRACE study, and 1,000 to 1,500 subjects contributed by 6 global collaborators. The sample metadata nearly always contained a de-identified subject ID, COVID-19 status, age in years and sex. Where available, HLA class I and class II types were obtained from metadata supplied by the sample provider rather than from assay-based typing. The research as a whole found: How much clinical and demographic metadata was included differed by source and by participant, and the metadata was provided uncurated.

Participants in the prospective study were enrolled through a virtual design, were aged roughly 18 to 95 years, and lived in about 25 United States geographic areas. In the prospective study, participants were assigned to cohorts based on the clinical history participants reported in a screening survey and a study questionnaire. In the prospective study, whole blood, serum and a nasopharyngeal or oropharyngeal swab were collected from each participant by mobile phlebotomists. Participants in the prospective study had the option to provide additional blood draws and questionnaires over a roughly 2-month period. Prospective study blood samples were shipped either frozen or at room temperature before DNA extraction. The junction shows trimming of 4 bases on V and 5 bases on J, and the gene matches do not reach 3 bases of it. Its CDR3 holds 14 amino acids, cysteine through phenylalanine. The CDR3 DNA has 42 bases and is translated from base 1. CDR1 and CDR2 (MNHEY, SVGAGI) derive from the germline V gene.

This clone showed up just a few times. The antigen this receptor binds is unknown. Base qualities are not provided; no much larger clone lies one nucleotide away. TCRbeta CDR3 regions were amplified from genomic DNA by means of the immunoSEQ Assay, a bias-controlled multiplex PCR. The study's own analysis went as follows. The number of nucleated cells in each sample was estimated by amplification of reference gene primers within the assay. To quantify the absolute abundance of each unique TCRbeta CDR3 rearrangement, sequence reads were collapsed and filtered. For each sample, productive Simpson clonality was calculated as the square root of Simpson's diversity index over productive rearrangements. TCRdb's version of the immuneACCESS table is confined to in-frame rearrangements and falls short of the full clone set. An unresolved V gene accounts for under half of the shortfall where checked; the remainder is of unknown origin. V and J calls and clone size are copied from that table; D and trimming were computed from the DNA. The sample profile shows 200,000 to 250,000 clones; 80% to 90% of them were found once. The ten most abundant clones make up roughly 14% of the sample.

The TCR originated in a woman aged 50 to 60 with acute COVID-19. Sample: PBMCs or T cells enriched from blood (not recorded which). The rearranged chain carries TRBV6-5 and TRBJ1-4; 8 middle bases align to TRBD1. The encoded CDR3 is CASSWTGSNEKLFF. The DNA sequence is as follows: TGTGCCAGCAGTTGGACAGGGAGCAATGAAAAACTGTTTTTT.